This entry concerns a single T cell receptor (beta chain). In the authors' methods: Estimation of nucleated cell counts relied on the amplification of reference gene primers. Produced via immunoSEQ multiplex PCR; TCRdb's table is partial and in-frame only. The DNA gave D and trimming, while V, J and clone size come from that table. Among fewer than 50,000 clones listed, around three quarters were seen once. The data belong to a study of blood T cell repertoires in COVID-19. Study information: From the United States, Italy and Spain came samples of acute and convalescent COVID-19. In each case, the material was cDNA or gDNA derived from T cells, B-cell-depleted T cells, or PBMCs.

The trim removed 4 bases at V and 2 bases at J, leaving 4 bases unmatched. The CDR3 loop spans 15 amino acids. Germline V gene lookup returns CDR1 SNHLY and CDR2 FYNNEI. The chain recombines TRBV2 with TRBJ1-3; 8 bases agree with TRBD1. The clonotype comes from a man older than 75 with acute or convalescent COVID-19. Material for sequencing was peripheral blood. The CDR3 reads CASSVGTGAGNTIYF. DNA of the CDR3: TGTGCCAGCAGTGTGGGGACAGGAGCTGGAAACACCATATATTTT. The variable domain in full, completed from reference TRBV2 and TRBJ1-3, reads EPEVTQTPSHQVTQMGQEVILRCVPISNHLYFYWYRQILGQKVEFLVSFYNNEISEKSEIFDDQFSVERPDGSNFTLKIRSTKLEDSAMYFCASSVGTGAGNTIYFGEGSWLTVV.